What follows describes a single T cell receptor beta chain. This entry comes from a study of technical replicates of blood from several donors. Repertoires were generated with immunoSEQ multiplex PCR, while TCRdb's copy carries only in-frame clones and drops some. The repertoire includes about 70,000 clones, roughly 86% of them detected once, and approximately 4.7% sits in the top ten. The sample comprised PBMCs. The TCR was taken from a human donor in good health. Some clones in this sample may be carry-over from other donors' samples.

The CDR3 DNA reads as TGTGCCTGGAGTTCACAGCTTACTAACTATGGCTACACCTTC. It specifies CAWSSQLTNYGYTF. The J gene is TRBJ1-2, the V gene TRBV30, with unresolved D. Germline V gives CDR1 GTSNPN, CDR2 SVGIG (reference sequence). V was shortened by 2 bases and J by 0 bases, with 10 bases between the two germline ends. This CDR3 spans 14 amino acids.